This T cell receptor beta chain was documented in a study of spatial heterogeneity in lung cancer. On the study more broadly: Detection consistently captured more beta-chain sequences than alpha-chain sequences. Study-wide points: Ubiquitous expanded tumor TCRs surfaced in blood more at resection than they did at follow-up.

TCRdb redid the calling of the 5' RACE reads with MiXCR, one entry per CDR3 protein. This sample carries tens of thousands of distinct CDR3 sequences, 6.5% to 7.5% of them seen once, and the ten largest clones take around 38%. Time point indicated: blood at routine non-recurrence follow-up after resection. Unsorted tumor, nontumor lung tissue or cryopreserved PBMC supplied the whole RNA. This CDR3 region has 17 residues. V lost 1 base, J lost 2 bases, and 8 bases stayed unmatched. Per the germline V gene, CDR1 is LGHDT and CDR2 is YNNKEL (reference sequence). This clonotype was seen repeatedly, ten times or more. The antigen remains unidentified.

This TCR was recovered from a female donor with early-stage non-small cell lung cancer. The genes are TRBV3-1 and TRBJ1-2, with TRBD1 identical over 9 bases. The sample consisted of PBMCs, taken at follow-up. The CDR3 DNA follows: TGTGCCAGCAGCCAAGCCCTTGGACAGGGGAGCAACTATGGCTACACCTTC. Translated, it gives CASSQALGQGSNYGYTF.